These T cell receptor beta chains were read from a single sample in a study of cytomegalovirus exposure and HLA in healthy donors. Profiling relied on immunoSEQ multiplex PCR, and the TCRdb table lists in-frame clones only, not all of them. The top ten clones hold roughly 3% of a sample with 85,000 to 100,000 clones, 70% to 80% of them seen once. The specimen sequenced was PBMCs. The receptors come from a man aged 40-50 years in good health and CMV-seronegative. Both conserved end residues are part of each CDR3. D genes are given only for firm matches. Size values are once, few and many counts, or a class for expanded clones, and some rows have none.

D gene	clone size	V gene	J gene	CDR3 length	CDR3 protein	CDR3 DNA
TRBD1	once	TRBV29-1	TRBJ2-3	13	CSVHFTGAGTQYF	TGCAGCGTTCACTTCACAGGGGCGGGTACGCAGTATTTT
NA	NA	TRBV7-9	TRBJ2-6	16	CASSLTGISGANVLTF	TGTGCCAGCAGCTTAACAGGGATCTCTGGGGCCAACGTCCTGACTTTC
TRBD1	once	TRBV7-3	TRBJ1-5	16	CASSPQGQGARQPQHF	TGTGCCAGCAGCCCCCAGGGACAGGGGGCACGTCAGCCCCAGCATTTT
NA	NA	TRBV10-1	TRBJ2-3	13	CASTGHPTDTQYF	TGCGCCAGCACGGGACACCCCACAGATACGCAGTATTTT
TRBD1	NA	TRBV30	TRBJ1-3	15	CAWSPTGVSGNTIYF	TGTGCCTGGAGTCCGACAGGGGTCTCTGGAAACACCATATATTTT
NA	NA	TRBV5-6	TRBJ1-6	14	CASSLGQINSPLHF	TGTGCCAGCAGCCTGGGACAAATTAATTCACCCCTCCACTTT
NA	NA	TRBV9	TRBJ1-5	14	CASSADLRGQPQHF	TGTGCCAGCAGCGCGGATTTGAGGGGGCAGCCCCAGCATTTT
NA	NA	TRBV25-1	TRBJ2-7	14	CASSEFRSSYEQYF	TGTGCCAGCAGTGAATTTCGGTCGTCCTACGAGCAGTACTTC
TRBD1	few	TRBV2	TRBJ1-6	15	CASISGTGLYSPLHF	TGTGCCAGCATTTCCGGGACAGGGCTTTATTCACCCCTCCACTTT
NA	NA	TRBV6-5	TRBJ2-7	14	CASSSGESAYEQYF	TGTGCCAGCAGTTCAGGGGAATCCGCCTACGAGCAGTACTTC
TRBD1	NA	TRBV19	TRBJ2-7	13	CASSPGQNYEQYF	TGTGCCAGTAGTCCGGGACAGAACTACGAGCAGTACTTC
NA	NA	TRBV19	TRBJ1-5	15	CATSGGDVGNQPQHF	TGTGCCACCTCTGGCGGGGACGTTGGCAATCAGCCCCAGCATTTT
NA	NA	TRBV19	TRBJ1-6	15	CASSISSVSDSPLHF	TGTGCCAGTAGTATCTCCTCGGTATCGGATTCACCCCTCCACTTT
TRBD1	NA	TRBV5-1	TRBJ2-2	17	CASSLTGQGLHTGELFF	TGCGCCAGCAGCTTAACGGGACAGGGGCTACACACCGGGGAGCTGTTTTTT
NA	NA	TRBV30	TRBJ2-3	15	CAWSVAQGSTDTQYF	TGTGCCTGGAGTGTAGCCCAGGGTAGCACAGATACGCAGTATTTT
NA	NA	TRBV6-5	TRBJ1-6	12	CASSWAGTALHF	TGTGCCAGCAGTTGGGCCGGTACAGCCCTCCACTTT
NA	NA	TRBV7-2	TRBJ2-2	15	CASSLGARNTGELFF	TGTGCCAGCAGCTTAGGAGCGAGAAACACCGGGGAGCTGTTTTTT
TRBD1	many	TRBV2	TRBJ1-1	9	CGTGLTAFF	TGTGGGACAGGGTTGACAGCTTTCTTT
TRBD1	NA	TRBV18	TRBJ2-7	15	CASSPRTGNSYEQYF	TGTGCCAGCTCACCAAGGACAGGGAACTCCTACGAGCAGTACTTC
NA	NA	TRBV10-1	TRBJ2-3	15	CASSEGPAGLDTQYF	TGCGCCAGCAGTGAAGGGCCTGCGGGGCTAGATACGCAGTATTTT
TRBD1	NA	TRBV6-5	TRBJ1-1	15	CASSYSRTGNTEAFF	TGTGCCAGCAGTTACTCAAGGACAGGGAACACTGAAGCTTTCTTT
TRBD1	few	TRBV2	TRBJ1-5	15	CASRNQGAGNQPQHF	TGTGCCAGCAGAAACCAGGGGGCGGGCAATCAGCCCCAGCATTTT
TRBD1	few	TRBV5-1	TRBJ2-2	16	CASSQRDRGNTGELFF	TGCGCCAGCAGCCAGCGGGACAGGGGGAACACCGGGGAGCTGTTTTTT
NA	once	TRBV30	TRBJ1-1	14	CAWESGVGRAEAFF	TGTGCCTGGGAATCGGGGGTAGGGCGCGCTGAAGCTTTCTTT
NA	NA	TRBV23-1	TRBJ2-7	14	CASSQPTLTYEQYF	TGCGCCAGCAGTCAGCCGACACTTACCTACGAGCAGTACTTC
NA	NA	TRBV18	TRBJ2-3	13	CASSPTSTDTQYF	TGTGCCAGCTCACCGACTAGCACAGATACGCAGTATTTT
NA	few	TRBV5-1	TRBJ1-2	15	CASSPIRGTNYGYTF	TGCGCCAGCAGCCCCATCCGGGGAACAAACTATGGCTACACCTTC
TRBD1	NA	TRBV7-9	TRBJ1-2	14	CASSYTGGAGGYTF	TGTGCCAGCAGCTATACAGGGGGCGCGGGCGGCTACACCTTC
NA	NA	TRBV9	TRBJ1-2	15	CASSVAAGQIYGYTF	TGTGCCAGCAGCGTAGCTGCCGGACAGATCTATGGCTACACCTTC
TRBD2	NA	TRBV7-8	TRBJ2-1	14	CASSISGGYNEQFF	TGTGCCAGCAGCATTAGCGGGGGTTACAATGAGCAGTTCTTC
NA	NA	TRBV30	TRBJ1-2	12	CAWTGSIYGYTF	TGTGCCTGGACAGGGTCTATCTATGGCTACACCTTC
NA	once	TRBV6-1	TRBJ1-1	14	CASTSGQLNTEAFF	TGTGCCAGCACCTCAGGACAGTTGAACACTGAAGCTTTCTTT